One and the same sample provided the 28 T cell receptor beta chains below, sequenced in a study of control samples from healthy donors and cancer patients. Generated by immunoSEQ multiplex PCR, the TCRdb table keeps only in-frame clones and is missing some. The table lists 150,000 or so clones, just under 95% of them singletons. Sequences were obtained from PBMCs. Receptors originate from a man aged 60 to 75 with colorectal cancer.

This clone was seen once. The chain joins TRBV24-1 to TRBJ1-1; 9 bases are a match to TRBD1. Trimming took 6 bases from V and 4 from J; bases not matched to a gene: 5. Per germline, CDR1 KGHDR and CDR2 SFDVKD. This CDR3 is 14 amino acids long. CDR3 sequence: CATSRDREGTEAFF. The DNA for the CDR3 is TGTGCCACCAGTCGGGACAGGGAGGGCACTGAAGCTTTCTTT.

The chain employs TRBV2 and TRBJ1-2; 12 bases fit TRBD1. CDR1 SNHLY and CDR2 FYNNEI come from the germline V gene. The CDR3 loop spans 13 amino acids. The V segment lost 6 bases and the J segment 12 bases; nucleotides outside the gene matches: 8. CDR3 coding DNA: TGTGCCAGCAGCGGGGGGACAGGGGGCGAGAACACCTTC. This codes for CASSGGTGGENTF. Together with reference TRBV2 and TRBJ1-2, the CDR3 gives the full variable domain: EPEVTQTPSHQVTQMGQEVILRCVPISNHLYFYWYRQILGQKVEFLVSFYNNEISEKSEIFDDQFSVERPDGSNFTLKIRSTKLEDSAMYFCASSGGTGGENTFGSGTRLTVV.

The chain uses TRBV6-5 and TRBJ1-2, with D uncertain. In germline, CDR1 is MNHEY, CDR2 SVGAGI. The CDR3 spans 13 residues. Trimming removed 4 bases at V and 2 bases at J, with 8 bases between. CDR3 DNA sequence: TGTGCCAGCAGTTTCGGAGAGAACTATGGCTACACCTTC. Translation: CASSFGENYGYTF.

The V call is TRBV30, the J call TRBJ1-1; TRBD1 aligns across 10 bases. The CDR3 loop spans 16 amino acids. The germline V gene encodes CDR1 GTSNPN and CDR2 SVGIG (reference sequence). J gave up 4 bases and V 4 bases, and 12 bases lay outside the gene matches. This CDR3 reads CAWIWDRGLKVTEAFF. In DNA form, the CDR3 reads TGTGCCTGGATCTGGGACAGGGGTCTCAAGGTCACTGAAGCTTTCTTT. The full variable domain, with the rest looked up from reference TRBV30 and TRBJ1-1, is SQTIHQWPATLVQPVGSPLSLECTVEGTSNPNLYWYRQAAGRGLQLLFYSVGIGQISSEVPQNLSASRPQDRQFILSSKKLLLSDSGFYLCAWIWDRGLKVTEAFFGQGTRLTVV.

The gene calls are TRBV5-1 and TRBJ2-3, with D possibly matching TRBD2 (5 bases). V dropped 0 bases and J dropped 1 base, with 9 bases sitting between them. The CDR3 runs to 15 residues. The germline V gene has CDR1 SGHRS and CDR2 YFSETQ. The DNA of the CDR3 is TGCGCCAGCAGCTTGGGCGGGCAAGGCACAGATACGCAGTATTTT. The encoded protein is CASSLGGQGTDTQYF.

The chain is built from TRBV29-1 and TRBJ1-4; D is unclear. In germline, CDR1 is SQVTM, CDR2 ANQGSEA. The CDR3 extends over 13 amino acids. Trimming took 4 bases from V and 2 from J, leaving 8 bases between them. CDR3 loop: CSVVGRTNEKLFF. In nucleotides, the CDR3 is TGCAGCGTTGTGGGCCGCACTAATGAAAAACTGTTTTTT. Based on the CDR3 plus reference TRBV29-1 and TRBJ1-4, the full variable domain is SAVISQKPSRDICQRGTSLTIQCQVDSQVTMMFWYRQQPGQSLTLIATANQGSEATYESGFVIDKFPISRPNLTFSTLTVSNMSPEDSSIYLCSVVGRTNEKLFFGSGTQLSVL.

The gene calls are TRBV4-1 and TRBJ2-1, with 10 nucleotides matching TRBD1. CDR3 size: 15 residues. V lost 4 bases, J lost 5 bases, and 5 bases stayed unmatched. CDR1 and CDR2 (germline): MGHRA, YSYEKL. Written as DNA, the CDR3 is TGCGCCAGCAGCCCACGACAGGGGGCGGACAATGAGCAGTTCTTC. Residues: CASSPRQGADNEQFF.

The chain combines TRBV6-6 with TRBJ1-2; 8 bases align to TRBD1. V trimming: 6 bases; J trimming: 0 bases; junction bases outside the gene matches: 6. The CDR3 has 15 amino acids. In germline, CDR1 is MNHNY, CDR2 SVGAGI (reference sequence). The CDR3 region has the DNA TGTGCCAGCAGAACTGGACAGGGAGCTAACTATGGCTACACCTTC. Encoded protein: CASRTGQGANYGYTF.

The chain recombines TRBV6-1 with TRBJ2-3; 9 bases match TRBD2. Germline V CDR1 and CDR2: MNHNS, SASEGT. The CDR3 extends over 17 amino acids. V lost 4 bases, J lost 3 bases, and 11 bases stayed unmatched. The CDR3 DNA sequence: TGTGCCAGCAGTGCCAGTCGGCTAGCGGGGATTACAGATACGCAGTATTTT. As protein: CASSASRLAGITDTQYF.

The chain joins TRBV30 to TRBJ1-4, with D unresolved. The V end was cut by 4 bases, the J end by 8 bases, with 8 bases between. Germline CDR1 GTSNPN, CDR2 SVGIG (reference sequence). The CDR3 totals 11 residues. CDR3 residues: CAWNNAEKLFF. In DNA form, the CDR3 reads TGTGCCTGGAATAACGCGGAAAAACTGTTTTTT. Full variable domain (outside the CDR3, taken from reference TRBV30 and TRBJ1-4): SQTIHQWPATLVQPVGSPLSLECTVEGTSNPNLYWYRQAAGRGLQLLFYSVGIGQISSEVPQNLSASRPQDRQFILSSKKLLLSDSGFYLCAWNNAEKLFFGSGTQLSVL.

This chain joins TRBV9 and TRBJ1-1, with D possibly matching TRBD1 (6 bases). This CDR3 is built from 14 residues. V was pared by 4 bases and J by 5 bases, with 15 bases between. Germline V gene data show CDR1 as SGDLS and CDR2 as YYNGEE. CDR3: CASSQGGRGTEAFF. CDR3 in DNA: TGTGCCAGCAGCCAAGGGGGAAGGGGAACTGAAGCTTTCTTT.

This chain links TRBV19 with TRBJ1-3, with unresolved D. The CDR3 has 15 residues. Germline CDR1 LNHDA, CDR2 SQIVND (reference sequence). The V and J ends lost 5 bases and 0 bases respectively, with 11 bases between them. CDR3 nucleotides: TGTGCCAGTAGTCAAGGACCACTCTCTGGAAACACCATATATTTT. Translation gives CASSQGPLSGNTIYF. The full variable domain, with the rest looked up from reference TRBV19 and TRBJ1-3, is DGGITQSPKYLFRKEGQNVTLSCEQNLNHDAMYWYRQDPGQGLRLIYYSQIVNDFQKGDIAEGYSVSREKKESFPLTVTSAQKNPTAFYLCASSQGPLSGNTIYFGEGSWLTVV.

The rearrangement links TRBV6-5 to TRBJ1-4; a weak D match, TRBD1 (6 bases). There are 14 residues in the CDR3. Between the trimmed V and J ends, which lost 2 bases and 8 bases, there was a span of 12 bases. Germline CDR1 and CDR2: MNHEY and SVGAGI. CDR3 DNA: TGTGCCAGCAGTTACGGGGGCACGGGGGAAAAACTGTTTTTT. This translates into CASSYGGTGEKLFF.

V and J are TRBV29-1 and TRBJ2-1; D is tentatively TRBD1 or TRBD2 (5 bases each). V dropped 3 bases and J dropped 7 bases, with 13 bases sitting between them. Germline assignment: CDR1 SQVTM and CDR2 ANQGSEA. This CDR3 contains 13 residues. The DNA for the CDR3 is TGCAGCGTTGAGGGGGACGGGTCGAATGAGCAGTTCTTC. Translation gives CSVEGDGSNEQFF.

The rearrangement links TRBV30 to TRBJ2-5; a weak D match, TRBD2 (6 bases). With 1 base removed from V and 5 bases from J, the gap between germline ends came to 8 bases. CDR1 is GTSNPN, CDR2 SVGIG, per germline (reference sequence). CDR3 length equals 12 residues. CDR3 sequence: CAWSASGETQYF. The CDR3 coding sequence is TGTGCCTGGAGTGCCAGCGGGGAGACCCAGTACTTC. The complete variable domain, with remaining parts taken from reference TRBV30 and TRBJ2-5, reads SQTIHQWPATLVQPVGSPLSLECTVEGTSNPNLYWYRQAAGRGLQLLFYSVGIGQISSEVPQNLSASRPQDRQFILSSKKLLLSDSGFYLCAWSASGETQYFGPGTRLLVL.

J is TRBJ1-1 and V is TRBV2; D is ambiguous. The CDR3 sequence is 14 residues long. Germline loops: CDR1 SNHLY, CDR2 FYNNEI. V lost 2 bases and J lost 3, with 10 bases in between. CDR3 protein: CASSENSFYTEAFF. CDR3 DNA: TGTGCCAGCAGTGAAAACAGCTTCTACACTGAAGCTTTCTTT. The complete variable domain, with remaining parts taken from reference TRBV2 and TRBJ1-1, reads EPEVTQTPSHQVTQMGQEVILRCVPISNHLYFYWYRQILGQKVEFLVSFYNNEISEKSEIFDDQFSVERPDGSNFTLKIRSTKLEDSAMYFCASSENSFYTEAFFGQGTRLTVV.

Worth noting for this clone: At one boundary the junction diverges from the germline segment, which might be a read error. The chain combines TRBV7-9 with TRBJ2-5; no reliable D call. This CDR3 contains 14 residues. Germline V gene data show CDR1 as SEHNR and CDR2 as FQNEAQ (reference sequence). The CDR3 DNA follows: TGTGCCAGCAGCGCGAATGGGGTGGCCTTGATTCACGACTTC. Translation: CASSANGVALIHDF.

The sample holds one count of this clone. Within the sample, other DNA sequences also encode this same CDR3. The V gene is TRBV5-1, the J gene TRBJ2-5; the D gene is possibly TRBD2 (7 bases). The CDR3 spans 14 residues. CDR1 is SGHRS and CDR2 is YFSETQ in the germline V gene. V lost 3 bases and J 5 bases, leaving 14 bases between the germline ends. The CDR3 DNA is TGCGCCAGCAGCTCAAGGGGGGGTTGGGAGACCCAGTACTTC. This sequence encodes CASSSRGGWETQYF.

The chain couples TRBV5-4 to TRBJ2-2, with TRBD1 matching over 10 bases. Germline CDR1 reads SGHNT; CDR2 reads YYREEE (reference sequence). V dropped 2 bases and J dropped 2; count of bases not matched to a gene: 3. This CDR3 is built from 16 residues. The CDR3 region is CASSLGTGANTGELFF. Written as DNA, the CDR3 is TGTGCCAGCAGCTTAGGGACAGGGGCTAACACCGGGGAGCTGTTTTTT.

The V gene is TRBV18, the J gene TRBJ2-7; D is unclear. Germline V CDR1 and CDR2: KGHSH, LQKENI. The CDR3 is 15 amino acids. The V end was cut by 2 bases, the J end by 6 bases, with 17 bases between. The CDR3 region has the DNA TGTGCCAGCTCACCAGGGAACGGAGTTTTGGGCGAGCAGTACTTC. It yields the protein CASSPGNGVLGEQYF.

The chain recombines TRBV29-1 with TRBJ1-2, with 10 bases identical to TRBD1. The CDR3 runs to 13 residues. With 2 bases clipped from V and 7 bases from J, the junction kept 4 bases outside the gene matches. Germline CDR1 SQVTM, CDR2 ANQGSEA. CDR3 in amino acids: CSVERQGARGYTF. The CDR3 DNA reads as TGCAGCGTTGAACGACAGGGGGCTCGTGGCTACACCTTC.

V gene TRBV6-5 combines with J gene TRBJ2-1, with D perhaps TRBD1 or TRBD2 (6 bases each). The CDR3 spans 16 residues. Germline assignment: CDR1 MNHEY and CDR2 SVGAGI. V was clipped by 0 bases and J by 5 bases, with 14 bases between them. CDR3 sequence reads: CASSYSTPGAHNEQFF. Here the CDR3 DNA reads TGTGCCAGCAGTTACTCGACCCCGGGGGCCCACAATGAGCAGTTCTTC.

This chain uses TRBV29-1 with TRBJ2-3; 9 positions agree with TRBD1. Looked up from germline, CDR1 is SQVTM and CDR2 is ANQGSEA. CDR3 length: 13 amino acids. With 6 bases clipped from V and 5 bases from J, the junction kept 6 bases outside the gene matches. The CDR3 loop reads CSVKGQGGDTQYF. The CDR3 DNA reads TGCAGCGTGAAGGGACAGGGAGGAGATACGCAGTATTTT.

V is TRBV4-1 and J is TRBJ1-2; D not resolved. The germline CDR1 and CDR2 sequences are MGHRA and YSYEKL. The V and J ends lost 4 bases and 1 base respectively, with 13 bases between them. CDR3 length: 15 amino acids. CDR3 in amino acids: CASSPSGADNYGYTF. In DNA, the CDR3 is TGCGCCAGCAGCCCCTCCGGCGCGGATAACTATGGCTACACCTTC.

This clone was observed a single time. V and J are TRBV11-2 and TRBJ2-2; D not certain. The V end lost 5 bases, the J end lost 6 bases, and 10 bases lay between the germline ends. The CDR3 has 13 amino acids. Germline assignment: CDR1 SGHAT and CDR2 FQNNGV. CDR3 loop: CASSPHSAGELFF. The DNA for the CDR3 is TGTGCCAGCAGCCCCCACTCAGCCGGGGAGCTGTTTTTT. Variable domain in full (rest from reference TRBV11-2 and TRBJ2-2): EAGVAQSPRYKIIEKRQSVAFWCNPISGHATLYWYQQILGQGPKLLIQFQNNGVVDDSQLPKDRFSAERLKGVDSTLKIQPAKLEDSAVYLCASSPHSAGELFFGEGSRLTVL.

Points on this clone: Additional DNA sequences in this sample encode the identical CDR3. J is TRBJ1-1 and V is TRBV18; D is unclear. The ends were cut back, 6 bases at V and 2 bases at J, with 10 bases in the middle. The CDR3 contains 13 residues. CDR1 is KGHSH and CDR2 is LQKENI in the germline V gene. For the CDR3, the DNA is TGTGCCAGCTCCCCGGGAGGTAACACTGAAGCTTTCTTT. This sequence encodes CASSPGGNTEAFF.

The sample holds a few counts of this clone. The chain has TRBV19 and TRBJ1-5; 7 bases align to TRBD1. Germline CDR1 is LNHDA and CDR2 is SQIVND (reference sequence). The CDR3 contains 16 residues. The V gene end was trimmed by 5 bases and the J gene end by 9 bases; junction bases not matched to a gene: 16. CDR3 nucleotide sequence: TGTGCCAGTAGTGCTCCAGGGGGACCACGACAGAGGCCCCAGCATTTT. It codes for CASSAPGGPRQRPQHF.

This clone has more than one count but fewer than ten. In DNA form, the CDR3 reads TGTGCCAGCAGTTTCGAGGGACCTTCCTACAATGAGCAGTTCTTC. It is translated as CASSFEGPSYNEQFF. The gene calls are TRBV27 and TRBJ2-1; D might be TRBD1 or TRBD2, each matching 5 bases. V was shortened by 3 bases and J by 1 base, with 10 bases between the two germline ends. Germline V lookup: CDR1 MNHEY, CDR2 SMNVEV (reference sequence). There are 15 residues in the CDR3.